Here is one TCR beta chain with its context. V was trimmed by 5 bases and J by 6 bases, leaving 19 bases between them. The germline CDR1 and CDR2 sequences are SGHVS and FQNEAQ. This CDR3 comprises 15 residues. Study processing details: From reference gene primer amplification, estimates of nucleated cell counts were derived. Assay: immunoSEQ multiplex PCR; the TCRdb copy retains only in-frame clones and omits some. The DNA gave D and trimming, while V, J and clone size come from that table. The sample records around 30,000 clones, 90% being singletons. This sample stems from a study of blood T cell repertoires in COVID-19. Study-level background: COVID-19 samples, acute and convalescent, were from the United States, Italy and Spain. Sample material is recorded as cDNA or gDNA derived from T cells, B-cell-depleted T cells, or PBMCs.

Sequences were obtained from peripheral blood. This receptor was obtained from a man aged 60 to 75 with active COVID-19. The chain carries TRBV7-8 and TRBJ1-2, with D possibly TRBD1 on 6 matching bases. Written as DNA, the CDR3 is TGTGCCAGCAGCCGTCGTGGGGGCGACCTACATGGCTACACCTTC. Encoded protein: CASSRRGGDLHGYTF.